A single sample gave rise to the 14 T cell receptor beta chains below, sequenced in a study of CD8 T cells in Susac syndrome (dated by TCRdb to between 2017 and 2020). Library prep was done by the immunoSEQ multiplex PCR assay. RNA was extracted with the RNeasy kit and 0.5 to 1 ug was reverse transcribed using random hexamers. Using fastp trimming at Q25 and MiXCR clonotype assembly, TCRdb reanalyzed the public sequencing data and kept in-frame beta chains. Every entry covers one CDR3 protein and lists the most common genes and DNA from its rows. The sample table holds around 200,000 distinct CDR3 sequences, of which roughly 94% were seen once. About 0.08% of the sample is held by the ten biggest clonotypes. The specimen sequenced was CD4+ T cells from PBMCs. Source of these receptors: a human donor with multiple sclerosis.

J is TRBJ1-2 and V is TRBV3-1; D may be TRBD1 (6 bases). This CDR3 has 13 amino acids. V was cut by 5 bases and J by 1 base, with 8 bases left in between. The germline V gene has CDR1 LGHDT and CDR2 YNNKEL (reference sequence). As DNA, the CDR3 is TGTGCCAGCAGCGCACAGGGTAACTATGGCTACACCTTC. Amino acids: CASSAQGNYGYTF.

There are a few counts of this clonotype. The rearrangement joins TRBV6-5 to TRBJ2-1, with D perhaps being TRBD1 or TRBD2 (6 bases each). The CDR3 spans 15 residues. V lost 5 bases to trimming and J lost 2 bases, with 13 bases between them. From germline, CDR1 is MNHEY and CDR2 SVGAGI. DNA for the CDR3: TGTGCCAGCAGTCGTCGGGGGCGAGCCTACAATGAGCAGTTCTTC. Its protein product is CASSRRGRAYNEQFF.

The chain is built from TRBV23-1 and TRBJ2-4; D unclear. TRBV23-1 carries the ORF label, with uncertain function. The germline V and J ends were trimmed by 8 bases and 0 bases, with 20 bases remaining between them. The CDR3 has 17 amino acids. DNA for the CDR3: TGCGCCAGCCGACAACTGAACAGAACTCTAGCCAAAAACATTCAGTACTTC. It specifies CASRQLNRTLAKNIQYF.

The genes are TRBV12-3 or TRBV12-4 and TRBJ2-3; the D is unclear. This CDR3 has 14 amino acids. The V end was cut by 5 bases, the J end by 4 bases, with 13 bases between. The CDR3 DNA follows: TGTGCCAGCAGTCCCTTCAGTAGGCCAGATACGCAGTATTTT. Protein product: CASSPFSRPDTQYF.

This rearrangement joins TRBV29-1 to TRBJ2-5; D is possibly TRBD2 (6 bases). Trimming removed 2 bases at V and 10 bases at J, with 17 bases between. This CDR3 contains 13 residues. Looked up from germline, CDR1 is SQVTM and CDR2 is ANQGSEA. The CDR3 coding sequence is TGCAGCGTTGAATGGCTCGGGGGTAGTGACCAGTACTTC. Its protein is CSVEWLGGSDQYF.

For the CDR3, the DNA is TGTGCCAGCAGCCGCAACGACAGGGGGGAATCACCCCTCCACTTT. As protein: CASSRNDRGESPLHF. The genes are TRBV4-2 and TRBJ1-6; the match to TRBD1 covers 9 bases. V gave up 4 bases and J gave up 10 bases; unmatched junction bases: 8. This CDR3 has 15 amino acids. Germline CDR1 reads LGHNA; CDR2 reads YNFKEQ.

This clonotype was picked up one time. The chain is built from TRBV30 and TRBJ2-5, with a weak D call TRBD1 (5 bases). Trimming removed 5 bases at V and 5 bases at J, with 12 bases between. CDR1 is GTSNPN, CDR2 SVGIG, per germline (reference sequence). The CDR3 is made up of 12 amino acids. CDR3 bases: TGTGCCTGGGCTAGGGGTGGGGAGACCCAGTACTTC. It specifies CAWARGGETQYF.

V gene TRBV7-7 combines with J gene TRBJ2-3; weak D call: TRBD2 (5 bases). Germline-derived CDR1 and CDR2 are SSHAT and FNYEAQ (reference sequence). The CDR3 totals 14 residues. The chain's CDR3 is CASSAVSSTDTQYF. As DNA, the CDR3 is TGTGCTAGCTCAGCGGTATCTAGCACAGATACGCAGTATTTT.

This clonotype was seen once. The J gene is TRBJ1-1, the V gene TRBV10-3; TRBD1 might be the D (5 bases). Per germline, CDR1 ENHRY and CDR2 SYGVKD. The CDR3 runs 12 residues. V lost 4 bases to trimming and J lost 11 bases, with 14 bases between them. CDR3 loop: CAISGEQVRAFF. For the CDR3, the DNA is TGTGCCATCAGTGGAGAACAGGTTCGGGCTTTCTTT.

V usage is TRBV9 and J usage is TRBJ2-2; D could derive from TRBD1 or TRBD2 (5 bases each). The CDR3 extends over 14 amino acids. In germline, CDR1 is SGDLS, CDR2 YYNGEE. The V and J ends lost 0 bases and 11 bases respectively, with 14 bases between them. For the CDR3, the DNA is TGTGCCAGCAGCGTAGACGGGGCCTCCAGAGAGCTGTTTTTT. It translates to CASSVDGASRELFF.

This clonotype was detected only a few times. The chain combines TRBV3-1 with TRBJ1-1; D might be TRBD1 (5 bases). This CDR3 is 11 amino acids long. Germline assignment: CDR1 LGHDT and CDR2 YNNKEL (reference sequence). V was trimmed by 4 bases and J by 8 bases, leaving 8 bases between them. The CDR3 sequence is CASSLGAEAFF. The CDR3 DNA sequence: TGTGCCAGCAGCCTTGGGGCAGAAGCTTTCTTT.

The J gene is TRBJ1-5, the V gene TRBV20-1, with 7 bases identical to TRBD1. The junction had 15 bases not matched to a gene; V was cut back by 3 bases and J by 7 bases. The CDR3 is made up of 16 amino acids. Germline lookup yields CDR1 DFQATT and CDR2 SNEGSKA (reference sequence). CDR3 coding DNA: TGCAGTGCTAGCCCCGGGGGAACAGGGGTGGGGCAGCCCCAGCATTTT. It is translated as CSASPGGTGVGQPQHF.

The V call is TRBV9, the J call TRBJ2-1; tentatively, D is TRBD1 or TRBD2 (5 bases each). The germline V gene encodes CDR1 SGDLS and CDR2 YYNGEE. The CDR3 runs to 14 residues. With 5 bases removed from V and 7 bases from J, the gap between germline ends came to 16 bases. CDR3 nucleotides: TGTGCCAGCAGTCCCCGGGACCCCCGTAATGAGCAGTTCTTC. Protein sequence: CASSPRDPRNEQFF.

The chain employs TRBV6-5 and TRBJ2-1, with D possibly matching TRBD1 (7 bases). V was pared by 6 bases and J by 7 bases, with 19 bases between. The CDR3 totals 15 residues. Germline V CDR1 and CDR2: MNHEY, SVGAGI. The CDR3 region is CASSRPRQGGNEQFF. CDR3 bases: TGTGCCAGCAGCCGTCCACGACAGGGAGGTAATGAGCAGTTCTTC.